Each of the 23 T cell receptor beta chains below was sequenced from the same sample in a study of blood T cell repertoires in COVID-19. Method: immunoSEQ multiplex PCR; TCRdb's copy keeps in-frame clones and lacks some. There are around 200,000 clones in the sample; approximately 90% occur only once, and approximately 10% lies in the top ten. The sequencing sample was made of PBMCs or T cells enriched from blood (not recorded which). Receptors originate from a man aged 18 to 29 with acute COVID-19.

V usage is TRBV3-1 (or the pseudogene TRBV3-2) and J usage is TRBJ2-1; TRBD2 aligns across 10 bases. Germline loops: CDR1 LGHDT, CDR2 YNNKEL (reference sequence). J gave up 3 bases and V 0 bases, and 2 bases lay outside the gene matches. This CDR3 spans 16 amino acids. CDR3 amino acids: CASSQDSSGSYNEQFF. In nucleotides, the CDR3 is TGTGCCAGCAGCCAAGACTCTAGCGGGAGCTACAATGAGCAGTTCTTC.

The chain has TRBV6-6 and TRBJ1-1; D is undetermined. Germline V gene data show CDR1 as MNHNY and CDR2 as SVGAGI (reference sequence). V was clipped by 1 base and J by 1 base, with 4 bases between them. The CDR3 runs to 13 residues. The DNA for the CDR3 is TGTGCCAGCAGTTACTACGGGAACACTGAAGCTTTCTTT. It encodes CASSYYGNTEAFF.

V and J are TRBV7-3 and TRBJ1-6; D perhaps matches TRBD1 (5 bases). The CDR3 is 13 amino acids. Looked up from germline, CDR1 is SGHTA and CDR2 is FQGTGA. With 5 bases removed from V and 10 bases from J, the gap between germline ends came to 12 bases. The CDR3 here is CASSPGLRSPLHF. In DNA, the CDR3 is TGTGCCAGCAGCCCGGGACTTCGATCACCCCTCCACTTT.

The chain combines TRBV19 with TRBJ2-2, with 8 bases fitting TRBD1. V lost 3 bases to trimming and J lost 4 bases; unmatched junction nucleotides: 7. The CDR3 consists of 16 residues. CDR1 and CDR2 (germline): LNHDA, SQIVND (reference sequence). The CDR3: CASSMDRARFTGELFF. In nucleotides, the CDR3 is TGTGCCAGTAGTATGGACAGGGCGAGATTCACCGGGGAGCTGTTTTTT. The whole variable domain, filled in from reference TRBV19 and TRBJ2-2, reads DGGITQSPKYLFRKEGQNVTLSCEQNLNHDAMYWYRQDPGQGLRLIYYSQIVNDFQKGDIAEGYSVSREKKESFPLTVTSAQKNPTAFYLCASSMDRARFTGELFFGEGSRLTVL.

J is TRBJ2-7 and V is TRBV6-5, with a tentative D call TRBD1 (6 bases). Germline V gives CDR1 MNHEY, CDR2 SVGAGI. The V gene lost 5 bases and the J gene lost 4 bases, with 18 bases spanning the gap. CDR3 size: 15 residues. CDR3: CASSTPVRGQYEQYF. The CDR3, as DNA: TGTGCCAGCAGTACCCCGGTCAGGGGCCAATACGAGCAGTACTTC.

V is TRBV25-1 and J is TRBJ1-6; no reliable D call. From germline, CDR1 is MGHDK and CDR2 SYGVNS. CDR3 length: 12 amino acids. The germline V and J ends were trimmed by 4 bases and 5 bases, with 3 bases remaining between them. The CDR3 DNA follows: TGTGCCAGCAGTGTAAATAATTCACCCCTCCACTTT. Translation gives CASSVNNSPLHF.

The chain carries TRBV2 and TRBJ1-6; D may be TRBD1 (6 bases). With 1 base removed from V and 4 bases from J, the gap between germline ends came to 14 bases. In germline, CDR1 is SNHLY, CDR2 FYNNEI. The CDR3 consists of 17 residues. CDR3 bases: TGTGCCAGCAGTGAAGACCCGCAGGGGCATTATAATTCACCCCTCCACTTT. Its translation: CASSEDPQGHYNSPLHF.

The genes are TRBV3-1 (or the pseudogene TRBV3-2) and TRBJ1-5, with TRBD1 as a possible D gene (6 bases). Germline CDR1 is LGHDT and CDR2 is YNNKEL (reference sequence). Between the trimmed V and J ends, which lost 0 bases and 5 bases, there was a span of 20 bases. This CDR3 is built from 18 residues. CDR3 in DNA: TGTGCCAGCAGCCAAGATTGGCCCAAGGGGGTTTGGCATCAGCCCCAGCATTTT. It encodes CASSQDWPKGVWHQPQHF.

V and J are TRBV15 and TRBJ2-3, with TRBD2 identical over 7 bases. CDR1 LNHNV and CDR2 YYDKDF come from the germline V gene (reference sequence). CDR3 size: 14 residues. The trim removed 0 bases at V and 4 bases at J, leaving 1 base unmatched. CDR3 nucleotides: TGTGCCACCAGCAGAGATCGGGGGGCAGATACGCAGTATTTT. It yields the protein CATSRDRGADTQYF.

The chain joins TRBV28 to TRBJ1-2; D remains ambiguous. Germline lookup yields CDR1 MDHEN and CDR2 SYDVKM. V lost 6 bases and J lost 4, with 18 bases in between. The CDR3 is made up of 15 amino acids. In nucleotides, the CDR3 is TGTGCCAGCAGCAGTATTCGGGAGACTTTCTATGGCTACACCTTC. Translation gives CASSSIRETFYGYTF.

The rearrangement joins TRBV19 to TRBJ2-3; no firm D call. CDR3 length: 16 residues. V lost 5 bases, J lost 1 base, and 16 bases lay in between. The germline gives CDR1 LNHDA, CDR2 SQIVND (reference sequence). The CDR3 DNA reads TGTGCCAGTAGTTCCCAGGTGGGCGCAGGCACAGATACGCAGTATTTT. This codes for CASSSQVGAGTDTQYF. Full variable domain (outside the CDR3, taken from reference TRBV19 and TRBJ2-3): DGGITQSPKYLFRKEGQNVTLSCEQNLNHDAMYWYRQDPGQGLRLIYYSQIVNDFQKGDIAEGYSVSREKKESFPLTVTSAQKNPTAFYLCASSSQVGAGTDTQYFGPGTRLTVL.

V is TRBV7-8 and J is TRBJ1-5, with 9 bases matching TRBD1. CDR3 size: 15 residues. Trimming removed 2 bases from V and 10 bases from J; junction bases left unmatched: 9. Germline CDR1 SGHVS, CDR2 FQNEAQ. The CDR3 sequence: CASSLTGGTISPQHF. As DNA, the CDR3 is TGTGCCAGCAGCTTAACAGGGGGCACAATCAGCCCCCAGCATTTT. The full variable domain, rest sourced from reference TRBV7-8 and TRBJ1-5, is GAGVSQSPRYKVAKRGQDVALRCDPISGHVSLFWYQQALGQGPEFLTYFQNEAQLDKSGLPSDRFFAERPEGSVSTLKIQRTQQEDSAVYLCASSLTGGTISPQHFGDGTRLSIL.

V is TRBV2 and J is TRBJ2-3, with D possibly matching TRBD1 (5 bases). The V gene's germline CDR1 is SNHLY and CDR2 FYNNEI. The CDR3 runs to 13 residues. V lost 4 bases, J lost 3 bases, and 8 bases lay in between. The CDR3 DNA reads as TGTGCCAGCAGTGTAAGGGGAACAGATACGCAGTATTTT. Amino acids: CASSVRGTDTQYF.

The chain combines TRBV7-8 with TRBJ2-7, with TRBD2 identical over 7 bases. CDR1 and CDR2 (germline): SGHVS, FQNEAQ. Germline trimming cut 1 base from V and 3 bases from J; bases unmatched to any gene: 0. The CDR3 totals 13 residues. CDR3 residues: CASSLGEGYEQYF. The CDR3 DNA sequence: TGTGCCAGCAGCTTAGGGGAGGGCTACGAGCAGTACTTC. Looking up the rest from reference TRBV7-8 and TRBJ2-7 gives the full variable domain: GAGVSQSPRYKVAKRGQDVALRCDPISGHVSLFWYQQALGQGPEFLTYFQNEAQLDKSGLPSDRFFAERPEGSVSTLKIQRTQQEDSAVYLCASSLGEGYEQYFGPGTRLTVT.

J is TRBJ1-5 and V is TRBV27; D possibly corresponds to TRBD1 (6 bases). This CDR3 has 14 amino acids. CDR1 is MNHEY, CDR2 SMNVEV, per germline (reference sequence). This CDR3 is CVAAGWGGVQPQHF. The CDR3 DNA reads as TGTGTCGCAGCAGGGTGGGGGGGCGTTCAGCCCCAGCATTTT.

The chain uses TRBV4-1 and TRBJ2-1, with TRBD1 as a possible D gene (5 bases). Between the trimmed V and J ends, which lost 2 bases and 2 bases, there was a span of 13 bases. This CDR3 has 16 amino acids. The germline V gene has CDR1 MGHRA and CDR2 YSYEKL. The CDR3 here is CASSQLDMIAYNEQFF. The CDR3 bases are TGCGCCAGCAGCCAATTGGACATGATAGCCTACAATGAGCAGTTCTTC.

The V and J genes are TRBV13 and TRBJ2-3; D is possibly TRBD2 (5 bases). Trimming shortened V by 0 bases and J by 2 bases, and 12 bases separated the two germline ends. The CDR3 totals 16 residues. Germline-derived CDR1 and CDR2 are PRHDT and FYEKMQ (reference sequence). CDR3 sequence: CASSLGAELYTDTQYF. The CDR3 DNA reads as TGTGCCAGCAGCTTAGGAGCGGAACTTTACACAGATACGCAGTATTTT.

Here the CDR3 reads CASSKIVGLAGGRSSYNEQFF. CDR3 nucleotide sequence: TGTGCCAGCAGCAAAATAGTCGGACTAGCGGGAGGGAGGAGCTCCTACAATGAGCAGTTCTTC. This chain uses TRBV21-1 with TRBJ2-1; TRBD2, the table's D call, lacks a check against the DNA. TRBV21-1 is deemed a pseudogene. CDR3 length equals 21 residues.

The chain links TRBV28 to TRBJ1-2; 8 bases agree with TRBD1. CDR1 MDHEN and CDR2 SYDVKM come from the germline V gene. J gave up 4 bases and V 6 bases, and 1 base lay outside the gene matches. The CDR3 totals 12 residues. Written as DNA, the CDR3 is TGTGCCAGCAGAACAGGGGGCTATGGCTACACCTTC. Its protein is CASRTGGYGYTF.

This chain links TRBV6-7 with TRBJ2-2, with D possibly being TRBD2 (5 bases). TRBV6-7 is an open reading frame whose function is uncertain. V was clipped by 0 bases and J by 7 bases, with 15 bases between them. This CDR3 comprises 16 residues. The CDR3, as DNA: TGTGCCAGCAGTTACTCGAACCGCGGGTGGGACGGGGAGCTGTTTTTT. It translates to CASSYSNRGWDGELFF.

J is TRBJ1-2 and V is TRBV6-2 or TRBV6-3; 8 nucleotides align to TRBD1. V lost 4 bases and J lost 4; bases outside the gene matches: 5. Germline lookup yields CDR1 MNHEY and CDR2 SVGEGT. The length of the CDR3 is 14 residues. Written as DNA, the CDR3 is TGTGCCAGCAGTTCCGTCACAGGGGGCTATGGCTACACCTTC. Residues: CASSSVTGGYGYTF.

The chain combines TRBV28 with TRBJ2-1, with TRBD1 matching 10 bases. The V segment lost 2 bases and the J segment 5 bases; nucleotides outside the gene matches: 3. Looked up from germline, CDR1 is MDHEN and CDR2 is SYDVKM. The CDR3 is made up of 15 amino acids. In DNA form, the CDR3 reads TGTGCCAGCAGTTTAGTGGACAGGGGGGACAATGAGCAGTTCTTC. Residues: CASSLVDRGDNEQFF.

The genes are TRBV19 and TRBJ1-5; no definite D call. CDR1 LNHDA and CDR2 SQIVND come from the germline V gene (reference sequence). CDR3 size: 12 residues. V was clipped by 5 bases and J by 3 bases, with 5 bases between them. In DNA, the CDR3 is TGTGCCAGTAGTGAGGACAATCAGCCCCAGCATTTT. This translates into CASSEDNQPQHF.